Listed here is a single TCR beta chain. This clonotype came up many times. Its antigen specificity is not known. Base qualities are missing; no much larger clone stands one base away. A patient counted as having stable Graves' hyperthyroidism if no progression to ophthalmopathy occurred over 18 months of follow-up. Hyperthyroidism patients were aged 18 to 65 years and newly diagnosed, with disease duration of less than 2 months. Patients with uncontrolled infections, other autoimmune diseases, pregnancy or lactation were excluded. Diagnoses were established on the basis of clinical symptoms, serum thyroxine and TRAb, thyroid ultrasound, and orbital computed tomography. PBMCs were separated from about 10 ml of fresh peripheral blood using Ficoll-Paque density gradient centrifugation. Total RNA was extracted using Trizol reagent, and RNA quality was assessed on an Agilent 2100 Bioanalyzer. This sample is part of a study of T cells in Graves' hyperthyroidism and ophthalmopathy (dated by TCRdb to about 2019). Some background on the complete study: Peripheral blood was collected at initial diagnosis, before any treatment. According to the paper, TCR Vbeta CDR3 sequencing was carried out on more than 120 peripheral blood samples, which came from 40 to 45 ophthalmopathy, 75 or so hyperthyroidism and about 17 progressor patients. After sampling, hyperthyroidism patients received methimazole starting at 30 mg daily, and ophthalmopathy patients received high-dose intravenous methylprednisolone. A discovery cohort of approximately 97 patients, roughly 40 with Graves' ophthalmopathy and approximately 60 with stable Graves' hyperthyroidism, was used to find distinguishing TCR V-J signatures. The study also compared thyroid tissue and blood T-cell repertoires from about six Graves' hyperthyroidism patients. The 95 to 100 discovery patients were randomly divided into training and test sets at a 7:3 ratio. An independent validation cohort of fewer than 20 hyperthyroidism patients and 17 patients who later progressed to ophthalmopathy tested prospective prediction of ophthalmopathy. Findings and caveats that apply to the study as a whole: No statistical method was used to set the sample size in advance, and investigators knew the group allocation. Most expanded thyroid clonotypes (frequency above 0.001) were also found in blood, which suggests that blood repertoires may mirror thyroid immune responses. In validation, the model predicted progression to ophthalmopathy with around 71% sensitivity and approximately 72% specificity, a median of 6.5 months before onset. A 13 V-J signature model separated ophthalmopathy from stable hyperthyroidism, with approximately 87% sensitivity and 81.08% specificity in cross-validation and 80%/75% in testing.

Amplification of TCR beta CDR3 regions was carried out from RNA transcripts. The first round of RT-PCR for the TCR CDR3 was performed with the HTBI primer set and the Qiagen OneStep RT-PCR kit. Libraries were constructed in a second round of multiplex PCR, after which size selection and purification were performed. Sequencing of the libraries was done on an Illumina HiSeq2000 using paired-end 100 bp reads. Turning to the authors' computational methods: SOAPnuke was used to process the raw data, with reads discarded if the reads contained adapters or uncalled bases, had a mean Phred below 15, or lacked an exact constant-primer or identifier match. High-quality paired reads were merged with COPE v1.2.5, and unique nucleotide sequences were defined as clonotypes. MiTCR v1.1 was used to align clonotypes to the IMGT TRBV, TRBD and TRBJ reference segments. The analysis included only V-J combinations with a frequency above 0.0001, which together covered 99.2% of the repertoires. A TCS score was defined as the ratio between F50 (clonal expansion) and ExV (chaos), using BLOSUM62-based TCRdist between CDR3 peptides within each V-J. Welch's t-statistics and random forest reduced 450 to 600 V-J features to about 12, which were used in a naive Bayes classifier (R e1071). Clones were called with MiXCR by TCRdb after fastp trimmed the public reads at Q25, and only in-frame beta chains were retained. Each CDR3 protein gets just one entry, which takes the most common genes and DNA from the rows behind it. Here the V and J calls rest on TCRdb's processing, not on the authors' analysis. Recorded for this sample are 90,000 to 120,000 distinct CDR3 sequences; about 15% of them occurred a single time. Around two fifths of the sample is held by the ten biggest clonotypes.

From the germline V gene, CDR1 is MNHEY and CDR2 is SVGEGT. Germline trimming amounts to 6 bases on V and 3 bases on J, with 12 as the count of junction bases outside the gene matches. The CDR3 has 16 amino acids, counting the end cysteine and phenylalanine. The entry retains the CDR3 DNA only, 48 bases that are in frame from base 1. The TCR originated in a woman between 50 and 59 years old with Graves' hyperthyroidism. The chain links TRBV6-2 or TRBV6-3 with TRBJ2-3, and 7 junctional nucleotides match TRBD2. The sequencing sample was made of blood. Read as DNA, the sequence is TGTGCCAGCAGCCGCGCGGTGGGAGGGCCGACAGATACGCAGTATTTT. This gives the protein CASSRAVGGPTDTQYF.